This paragraph reports one T cell receptor (beta chain). Its antigen is still unknown. The source of the sample is a study of T cell responses to AZD1222 COVID-19 vaccine. Study-level results: CD4 TCRs associated with vaccination spanned spike, dominating at 160-218 and 743-854.

Germline lookup yields CDR1 SGHTA and CDR2 FQGNSA. This CDR3 comprises 15 residues. The V segment lost 1 base and the J segment 4 bases; nucleotides outside the gene matches: 5. Sequenced by immunoSEQ multiplex PCR; TCRdb stores in-frame clones only, minus some. Here the sample spans about 150,000 clones, roughly 90% being singletons. Source: peripheral blood, taken 28 days after the second AZD1222 dose. The receptor was derived from an adult who received the AZD1222 COVID-19 vaccine. The chain uses TRBV7-2 and TRBJ1-2, with 8 bases lining up with TRBD1. The CDR3, as DNA: TGTGCCAGCAGCTTAGACAGGGGGGCCTTCTATGGCTACACCTTC. Its translation is CASSLDRGAFYGYTF.